The T cell receptor beta chain under discussion was sequenced for a study of blood T cell repertoires in COVID-19. Study as a whole: T cells, B-cell-depleted T cells, or PBMCs supplied cDNA or gDNA.

Authors' analysis steps: Amplification with reference gene primers provided the estimates of nucleated cell counts. TCRdb's copy holds only in-frame clones and misses some; the assay was immunoSEQ multiplex PCR. That table furnishes V, J and clone size, whereas the DNA furnished D and trimming. The sample consists of under 200,000 clones, roughly 80% of them appearing once. Germline CDR1 and CDR2: SGHTA and FQGNSA. V was pared by 6 bases and J by 2 bases, with 13 bases between. This CDR3 is built from 14 residues. This chain connects TRBV7-2 to TRBJ1-1; D call uncertain. Material for sequencing was PBMCs or T cells enriched from blood (not recorded which). The source is a man aged 50 to 59 who had recovered from COVID-19. The CDR3 reads CASRPVLPNTEAFF. The CDR3 bases are TGTGCCAGCAGGCCGGTACTTCCTAACACTGAAGCTTTCTTT.